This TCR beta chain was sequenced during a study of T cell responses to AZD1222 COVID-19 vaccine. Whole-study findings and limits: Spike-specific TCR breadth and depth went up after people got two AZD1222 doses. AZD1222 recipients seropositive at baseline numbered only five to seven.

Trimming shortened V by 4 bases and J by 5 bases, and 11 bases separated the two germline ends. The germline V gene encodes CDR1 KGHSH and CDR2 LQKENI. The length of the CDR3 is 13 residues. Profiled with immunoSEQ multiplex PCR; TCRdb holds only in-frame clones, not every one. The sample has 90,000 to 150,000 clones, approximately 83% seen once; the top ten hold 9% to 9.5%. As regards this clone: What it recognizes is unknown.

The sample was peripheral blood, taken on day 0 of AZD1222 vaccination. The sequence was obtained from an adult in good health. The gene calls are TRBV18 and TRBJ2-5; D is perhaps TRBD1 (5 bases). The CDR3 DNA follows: TGTGCCAGCTCACGAGGACAAGCTGAGACCCAGTACTTC. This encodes CASSRGQAETQYF. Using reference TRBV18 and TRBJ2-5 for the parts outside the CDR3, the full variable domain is NAGVMQNPRHLVRRRGQEARLRCSPMKGHSHVYWYRQLPEEGLKFMVYLQKENIIDESGMPKERFSAEFPKEGPSILRIQQVVRGDSAAYFCASSRGQAETQYFGPGTRLLVL.